This T cell receptor (beta chain) was documented in a study of identical twins (dated by TCRdb to 2016 to 2017). About the study as a whole: To test whether fetal clonotypes persist, this study deep-sequenced TCR alpha and beta repertoires from monozygotic twins, from unrelated adults of various ages, and from cord blood. To rule out contamination, the twin experiments were replicated at different times with different library preparation protocols. Study-level results and caveats: Because the same donors could not be followed over many years, the conclusions relied on cross-sectional statistical analysis. A weaker excess of twin sharing was found in beta out-of-frame sequences because the signal-to-noise ratio was lowered by fewer shared sequences. Zero-insertion analyses could be partly confounded by invariant T cells such as MAIT and iNKT, though diverse VJ usage argued against such confounding for most clonotypes. Compared with coincidental sharing between unrelated individuals, out-of-frame TCR alpha sequences shared between twins showed an excess of sequences with low generation probability. Abundant cord blood beta clonotypes carried fewer insertions; young adult naive repertoires showed a weaker similar trend, while memory repertoires showed none. In monozygotic twins, out-of-frame TCR alpha sharing was systematically underestimated by recombination models, although the models agreed with sharing between unrelated individuals.

To prepare the library, 5' RACE was applied. TCRdb lists the instrument as Illumina HiSeq 2000. Template switching added a universal primer binding site, and the final cDNA carried a unique molecular identifier that allowed TCR cDNA molecules to be counted accurately. Specific primers in the conserved constant-segment region were used to synthesize first-strand cDNA for TCR alpha and beta chains. To control for contamination, every cDNA library was double barcoded, receiving both a SMART-Mk sample barcode and Illumina barcodes. TruSeq adapter sequences, together with Illumina sample barcodes, were added in two successive PCR steps. The TCR alpha and beta cDNA libraries were sequenced on the Illumina HiSeq platform using custom primers. Concerning the study's data processing: MiGEC was used to process raw reads and extract unique molecular identifiers, and MiXCR was used to find CDR3 positions. For each individual, recombination models were inferred using an EM algorithm with the repgenHMM and IGoR tools. The analysis of shared clonotypes was done with the tcR package in R, with sharing normalized by the product of cloneset sizes. Out-of-frame nonproductive sequences were analyzed to study raw recombination free of thymic and clonal selection effects. Clones were called with MiXCR by TCRdb after fastp trimmed the public reads at Q25, and only in-frame beta chains were retained. CDR3 protein duplicates are merged, each entry listing the most common genes and DNA. These V and J calls are TCRdb output, not the study's own analysis. The table for this sample lists approximately 240,000 distinct CDR3 sequences; 11% to 15% of them were counted only once. The ten largest clonotypes hold approximately 8.8% of the sample.

All donors were healthy Caucasians. Using Miltenyi CD45RO+ enrichment and human naive T-cell isolation kits, memory (CD45RO+) and naive T cells were isolated from PBMC. This clonotype was observed a handful of times. Its antigen is still unknown. Base qualities are not at hand, and no much larger clone is one base apart. The junction carries 8 bases between V and J, which are trimmed by 3 bases and 2 bases respectively. Taken from the germline V gene (reference sequence), the CDR1 and CDR2 loops are DFQATT and SNEGSKA. Counted from cysteine to phenylalanine, this CDR3 has 12 amino acids. Only the CDR3 region is kept as DNA, spanning 36 bases read in frame from base 1.

The sequence was obtained from a woman under 30 in good health. The chain is made from TRBV20-1 and TRBJ2-7; the D gene remains uncertain. Sequenced sample: memory (CD45RO+) T cells sorted from blood. Interpreted using the paper, the cell subset or site label stands for: CD45RO+ enriched T cells. The CDR3 loop reads CSASGAPYEQYF. The nucleotides are TGCAGTGCTAGTGGTGCTCCCTACGAGCAGTACTTC.